This T cell receptor beta chain was sequenced during a study of memory CD4+ T cells and cytomegalovirus serostatus. This clone has more than one count but fewer than ten. In the original analysis: After removing out-of-frame reads, 2 million to 2.5 million distinct TCRbeta sequences remained. The repertoire was sequenced with immunoSEQ multiplex PCR; TCRdb's copy has only in-frame clones and lacks some. V and J calls and clone size are copied from that table; D and trimming were computed from the DNA. The repertoire holds some 50,000 clones, with roughly 79% as singletons. Single viable CD3+CD4+CD8-CD45RO+ cells were sorted as the memory CD4+ T cells. Donors' CMV status reflects serum IgG against pp150, pp28, p38, p52. The clonotype originates from an adult in good health and CMV-seronegative. The sample consisted of memory CD4+ T cells from blood.

The CDR3 region has the DNA TGTGCCAGCAGTGAAGGAGGTTTTAGGGCTAGCGGGGGCTTGCAAGAGACCCAGTACTTC. Translating gives CASSEGGFRASGGLQETQYF. The rearrangement links TRBV2 to TRBJ2-5, with 10 bases that match TRBD2. The CDR3 loop spans 20 amino acids. CDR1 SNHLY and CDR2 FYNNEI come from the germline V gene. Trimming at V came to 1 base and at J to 2 bases, leaving 16 bases not matched to a gene.